This TCR beta chain derives from a study of blood T cell repertoires in COVID-19. Study as a whole: Italy, Spain and the United States were the sources of the convalescent and acute COVID-19 samples. In each case, the material was cDNA or gDNA derived from T cells, B-cell-depleted T cells, or PBMCs.

Per the authors' pipeline: Reference gene primer amplification yielded estimated nucleated cell counts. The data were produced by immunoSEQ multiplex PCR, yet TCRdb's version contains in-frame clones alone and is incomplete. That table supplies the V and J calls and clone size; D and trimming were determined from the DNA. Among 24,000 or so clones listed, about 87% were seen once. The CDR3 length is 14 residues. J lost 10 bases, V lost 6 bases, and 14 bases had no gene match. Germline values: CDR1 SGHAT, CDR2 FQDESV (reference sequence). Sequencing was carried out using peripheral blood. This receptor was taken from a human donor with active COVID-19. The donor label of this sample is uncertain. The genes are TRBV11-1 and TRBJ1-1; 7 bases fit TRBD1. For the CDR3, the DNA is TGTGCCAGCAGACCCACAGGGGTCGTAATAGGAGCTTTCTTT. Encoded protein: CASRPTGVVIGAFF.